The clone carrying this T cell receptor beta chain was counted a single time. Antigen unknown. Libraries were prepared by immunoSEQ multiplex PCR; TCRdb keeps only in-frame clonotypes and omits some of them. Among 120,000 or so clones listed, roughly nine tenths were seen once. The sample is drawn from a study of cytomegalovirus exposure and HLA in healthy donors. Germline V gene lookup returns CDR1 MDHEN and CDR2 SYDVKM. V dropped 7 bases and J dropped 4 bases, with 19 bases sitting between them. The CDR3 length is 15 residues. Study results and caveats: Cytomegalovirus-associated TCR beta chains were listed, numbering some 150.

The receptor comes from a woman aged 18-35 years in good health and CMV-seronegative. The chain is built from TRBV28 and TRBJ2-5; maybe TRBD2 (5 bases). Sequenced: PBMCs. Written as DNA, the CDR3 is TGTGCCAGCAAACTTGGGAGTCTTGCTCTAGAGACCCAGTACTTC. Amino acid sequence: CASKLGSLALETQYF.